The 29 T cell receptor beta chains in this list originate from one sample, sequenced in a study of blood T cell repertoires in COVID-19 (dated by TCRdb to 2020 to 2022). The receptor library was made with the immunoSEQ multiplex PCR assay. This immuneACCESS table, as held by TCRdb, lists in-frame sequences with V and J called but not all clones. Of the missing ones, under half trace to an unresolved V gene in checked studies; the others have no known cause. A total of about 140,000 clones appear in this sample, 85% to 90% of them only once. The ten largest clones represent approximately 11% of the sample. The sample was peripheral blood. The receptors originated from an elderly woman with acute or convalescent COVID-19.

V and J are TRBV5-1 and TRBJ2-3, with D possibly TRBD2 on 6 matching bases. The CDR3 is made up of 14 amino acids. Germline V lookup: CDR1 SGHRS, CDR2 YFSETQ. V gave up 4 bases and J gave up 0 bases, with 9 bases separating them. Written as DNA, the CDR3 is TGCGCCAGCAGCCCGGGGGACAGCACAGATACGCAGTATTTT. Amino acids: CASSPGDSTDTQYF.

J is TRBJ2-2 and V is TRBV7-9, with a tentative D call TRBD1 (7 bases). V was pared by 6 bases and J by 8 bases, with 19 bases between. Germline V gives CDR1 SEHNR, CDR2 FQNEAQ (reference sequence). The CDR3 extends over 15 amino acids. The CDR3 reads CASSRGRQGSGELFF. CDR3 nucleotide sequence: TGTGCCAGCAGTCGGGGGCGACAGGGATCAGGGGAGCTGTTTTTT.

Points on this clone: In the same sample, other DNA sequences code for this CDR3. The rearrangement uses TRBV11-2 and TRBJ2-3; D unresolved. The CDR3 is made up of 14 amino acids. Looked up from germline, CDR1 is SGHAT and CDR2 is FQNNGV. The V and J ends lost 1 base and 3 bases respectively, with 8 bases between them. The chain's CDR3 is CASSLAGATDTQYF. CDR3 nucleotide sequence: TGTGCCAGCAGCTTAGCGGGTGCGACAGATACGCAGTATTTT.

This clone was seen a single time. The rearrangement uses TRBV29-1 and TRBJ1-2; D call uncertain. The CDR3 extends over 9 amino acids. Germline-derived CDR1 and CDR2 are SQVTM and ANQGSEA. The germline V and J ends were trimmed by 3 bases and 7 bases, with 3 bases remaining between them. The CDR3 reads CSVDGGYTF. As DNA, the CDR3 is TGCAGCGTTGACGGTGGCTACACCTTC.

This clone was observed once. V gene TRBV19 combines with J gene TRBJ1-4; D not resolved. The CDR3 spans 13 residues. Germline lookup yields CDR1 LNHDA and CDR2 SQIVND (reference sequence). Trimming left V 4 bases short and J 2 bases short, with 5 bases between. CDR3 residues: CASSTGTNEKLFF. CDR3 DNA: TGTGCCAGTAGTACGGGGACTAATGAAAAACTGTTTTTT.

The chain employs TRBV5-1 and TRBJ2-1; D gene uncertain. V was cut by 0 bases and J by 8 bases, with 12 bases left in between. The CDR3 contains 14 residues. Germline CDR1 reads SGHRS; CDR2 reads YFSETQ. The CDR3 sequence is CASSLVGVEDEQFF. CDR3 sequence (DNA): TGCGCCAGCAGCTTGGTCGGTGTCGAGGATGAGCAGTTCTTC. The whole variable domain, filled in from reference TRBV5-1 and TRBJ2-1, reads KAGVTQTPRYLIKTRGQQVTLSCSPISGHRSVSWYQQTPGQGLQFLFEYFSETQRNKGNFPGRFSGRQFSNSRSEMNVSTLELGDSALYLCASSLVGVEDEQFFGPGTRLTVL.

With respect to this clone: The sample contains more than one DNA sequence encoding this CDR3. The V and J genes are TRBV2 and TRBJ1-6; 8 bases agree with TRBD1. The CDR3 is made up of 13 amino acids. CDR1 and CDR2 (germline): SNHLY, FYNNEI. The junction had 5 bases not matched to a gene; V was cut back by 9 bases and J by 7 bases. The DNA of the CDR3 is TGTGCCAGTCAAGGGACAGGCAATTCACCCCTCCACTTT. It specifies CASQGTGNSPLHF.

The J gene is TRBJ1-4, the V gene TRBV16; possibly TRBD1 for D (6 bases). Per the germline V gene, CDR1 is KGHSY and CDR2 is FQNENV. The CDR3 is 16 residues long. V was cut by 8 bases and J by 0 bases, with 16 bases left in between. The CDR3 spells CASSSGAFATNEKLFF. CDR3 DNA: TGTGCCAGCTCGTCAGGGGCTTTTGCAACTAATGAAAAACTGTTTTTT.

The V call is TRBV9, the J call TRBJ2-5; 12 bases line up with TRBD2. This CDR3 has 19 amino acids. J gave up 7 bases and V 0 bases, and 16 bases lay outside the gene matches. Germline V gene sequence: CDR1 SGDLS, CDR2 YYNGEE. The chain's CDR3 is CASSVGLAGGASSLMTQYF. The CDR3 nucleotides read TGTGCCAGCAGCGTAGGGCTAGCGGGGGGGGCGTCATCCCTAATGACCCAGTACTTC.

The rearrangement uses TRBV19 and TRBJ1-2; TRBD1 matches 7 bases. V lost 1 base to trimming and J lost 1 base; unmatched junction nucleotides: 0. The CDR3 consists of 14 residues. Germline V lookup: CDR1 LNHDA, CDR2 SQIVND (reference sequence). CDR3 loop: CASSIGQGNYGYTF. CDR3 DNA sequence: TGTGCCAGTAGTATAGGACAGGGTAACTATGGCTACACCTTC.

CDR3 amino acids: CASSPPPGQGHYGYTF. DNA of the CDR3: TGTGCCAGCAGCCCCCCCCCGGGACAGGGGCACTATGGCTACACCTTC. The chain has TRBV7-9 and TRBJ1-2; 10 bases match TRBD1. The CDR3 contains 16 residues. V lost 5 bases, J lost 3 bases, and 9 bases stayed unmatched. Per the germline V gene, CDR1 is SEHNR and CDR2 is FQNEAQ (reference sequence).

The chain is built from TRBV10-3 and TRBJ2-1; TRBD1 aligns across 10 bases. From germline, CDR1 is ENHRY and CDR2 SYGVKD. After removal of 10 bases from V and 8 bases from J, the junction contained 11 bases not matched to a gene. This CDR3 region has 14 residues. As DNA, the CDR3 is TGTGCCACCCGGGAGGGGACAGGGGAGTATGAGCAGTTCTTC. Protein sequence: CATREGTGEYEQFF.

The chain employs TRBV5-5 and TRBJ1-3; 9 bases align to TRBD1. This CDR3 spans 16 amino acids. The V and J ends lost 5 bases and 3 bases, in that order; junction bases with no gene match: 9. Germline V lookup: CDR1 SGHKS, CDR2 YYEKEE (reference sequence). Here the CDR3 reads CASRTLQGAYGNTIYF. In DNA form, the CDR3 reads TGTGCCAGCAGGACCCTACAGGGGGCGTATGGAAACACCATATATTTT.

The count of this clone is one. The chain uses TRBV7-3 and TRBJ2-3; the match to TRBD2 covers 12 bases. The CDR3 is made up of 15 amino acids. Germline CDR1 and CDR2: SGHTA and FQGTGA. V shed 4 bases, J shed 7 bases, and the junction held 6 bases outside the gene matches. CDR3 residues: CASSSGLAGRNTQYF. CDR3 DNA sequence: TGTGCCAGCAGCTCTGGACTAGCGGGGCGAAATACGCAGTATTTT. The entire variable domain, with the rest obtained from reference TRBV7-3 and TRBJ2-3, is as follows: GAGVSQTPSNKVTEKGKYVELRCDPISGHTALYWYRQSLGQGPEFLIYFQGTGAADDSGLPNDRFFAVRPEGSVSTLKIQRTERGDSAVYLCASSSGLAGRNTQYFGPGTRLTVL.

J is TRBJ1-2 and V is TRBV5-6; D is uncertain. Germline V gene lookup returns CDR1 SGHDT and CDR2 YYEEEE. This CDR3 spans 14 amino acids. V was pared by 2 bases and J by 0 bases, with 8 bases between. CDR3 amino acids: CASSLGGTNYGYTF. For the CDR3, the DNA is TGTGCCAGCAGCTTAGGCGGAACTAACTATGGCTACACCTTC.

This chain uses TRBV29-1 with TRBJ1-1, with D uncertain. This CDR3 has 13 residues. Trimming cost V 4 bases and J 0 bases, with 9 bases left between them. Germline V gene lookup returns CDR1 SQVTM and CDR2 ANQGSEA. Here the CDR3 DNA reads TGCAGCGTTGTAGCGCTCCTGAACACTGAAGCTTTCTTT. Translated, it gives CSVVALLNTEAFF. Combining the CDR3 with reference TRBV29-1 and TRBJ1-1 gives the whole variable domain SAVISQKPSRDICQRGTSLTIQCQVDSQVTMMFWYRQQPGQSLTLIATANQGSEATYESGFVIDKFPISRPNLTFSTLTVSNMSPEDSSIYLCSVVALLNTEAFFGQGTRLTVV.

The chain uses TRBV27 and TRBJ1-3, with D tentatively TRBD1 (6 bases). The CDR3 runs to 16 residues. Trimming took 5 bases from V and 1 from J, leaving 15 bases between them. The V gene's germline CDR1 is MNHEY and CDR2 SMNVEV (reference sequence). The CDR3 loop reads CASSRRGGASGNTIYF. For the CDR3, the DNA is TGTGCCAGCAGTCGCCGTGGGGGGGCGTCTGGAAACACCATATATTTT.

The table lists this clone with many counts. CDR3 nucleotides: TGCGCCAGCAGCCAAGATCGGACTCCGTTAGATGAAAAACTGTTTTTT. This sequence encodes CASSQDRTPLDEKLFF. V and J are TRBV4-1 and TRBJ1-4; D is unresolved. Germline V gives CDR1 MGHRA, CDR2 YSYEKL. The CDR3 is 16 residues long. V was cut by 0 bases and J by 6 bases, with 14 bases left in between.

The chain recombines TRBV12-3 or TRBV12-4 with TRBJ2-5; D gene ambiguous. The V end lost 6 bases, the J end lost 1 base, and 6 bases lay between the germline ends. This CDR3 region has 12 residues. CDR3 sequence reads: CASSLGQETQYF. CDR3 bases: TGTGCCAGCAGCCTAGGCCAAGAGACCCAGTACTTC.

This sequence joins TRBV18 and TRBJ2-2; 9 bases line up with TRBD1. The CDR3 runs 18 residues. V lost 6 bases, J lost 6 bases, and 17 bases stayed unmatched. Germline V gives CDR1 KGHSH, CDR2 LQKENI. The CDR3 DNA reads as TGTGCCAGCTCGCGAACCTTGGGACAGGGCATCGTAGCCGGGGAGCTGTTTTTT. Protein product: CASSRTLGQGIVAGELFF. Together with reference TRBV18 and TRBJ2-2, the CDR3 gives the full variable domain: NAGVMQNPRHLVRRRGQEARLRCSPMKGHSHVYWYRQLPEEGLKFMVYLQKENIIDESGMPKERFSAEFPKEGPSILRIQQVVRGDSAAYFCASSRTLGQGIVAGELFFGEGSRLTVL.

The chain combines TRBV5-1 with TRBJ2-5, with D perhaps matching TRBD1 (6 bases). The CDR3 is 14 amino acids. CDR1 is SGHRS, CDR2 YFSETQ, per germline. Trimming pared 2 bases from V and 5 bases from J, leaving 13 bases between. CDR3 sequence (DNA): TGCGCCAGCAGCTTTGTGGGAAGGGGGGAGACCCAGTACTTC. Its translation is CASSFVGRGETQYF.

This clone was seen a few times. The CDR3 DNA is TGTGCCAGCAGCTTAGGAGGGGGGACTAACAATGAGCAGTTCTTC. Translating it yields CASSLGGGTNNEQFF. The chain combines TRBV11-2 with TRBJ2-1, with a tentative D call TRBD2 (7 bases). Germline V CDR1 and CDR2: SGHAT, FQNNGV. The V and J ends lost 1 base and 5 bases respectively, with 12 bases between them. This CDR3 is built from 15 residues.

J is TRBJ1-1 and V is TRBV18; possibly TRBD1 for D (6 bases). Germline CDR1 reads KGHSH; CDR2 reads LQKENI. V dropped 2 bases and J dropped 1 base, with 8 bases sitting between them. The CDR3 contains 14 residues. This chain's CDR3 is CASSPDRRNTEAFF. The CDR3, as DNA: TGTGCCAGCTCACCAGACAGGCGGAACACTGAAGCTTTCTTT.

This sequence joins TRBV7-3 and TRBJ1-6; 7 positions match TRBD1. V trimming: 1 base; J trimming: 6 bases; junction bases outside the gene matches: 3. The CDR3 is 15 amino acids. CDR1 is SGHTA and CDR2 is FQGTGA in the germline V gene. This CDR3 reads CASSLIGGLNSPLHF. For the CDR3, the DNA is TGTGCCAGCAGCTTAATAGGGGGCCTTAATTCACCCCTCCACTTT.

The V call is TRBV19, the J call TRBJ1-2; 9 nucleotides line up with TRBD1. The CDR3 loop spans 15 amino acids. V trimming: 7 bases; J trimming: 6 bases; junction bases outside the gene matches: 12. Germline CDR1 reads LNHDA; CDR2 reads SQIVND (reference sequence). The CDR3 spells CASIGIRTGEDGYTF. The CDR3 coding sequence is TGTGCCAGTATAGGTATAAGGACAGGGGAAGATGGCTACACCTTC.

The chain couples TRBV3-1 (or the pseudogene TRBV3-2) to TRBJ2-2; the D gene is possibly TRBD1 (6 bases). Germline CDR1 is LGHDT and CDR2 is YNNKEL (reference sequence). This CDR3 has 18 residues. The V end lost 1 base, the J end lost 7 bases, and 22 bases lay between the germline ends. The CDR3 DNA follows: TGTGCCAGCAGCCAAGGTCCCGGGACACAAGCAACAATCGGGGAGCTGTTTTTT. It codes for CASSQGPGTQATIGELFF.

This rearrangement joins TRBV9 to TRBJ2-3, with 7 bases lining up with TRBD2. There are 15 residues in the CDR3. CDR1 and CDR2 (germline): SGDLS, YYNGEE. Trimming took 4 bases from V and 6 from J; bases not matched to a gene: 11. CDR3 in DNA: TGTGCCAGCAGCTCCCCGCGGGGGATAGGGGATACGCAGTATTTT. It specifies CASSSPRGIGDTQYF.

The chain combines TRBV7-9 with TRBJ2-2, with D possibly being TRBD2 (6 bases). The V gene lost 0 bases and the J gene lost 12 bases, with 20 bases spanning the gap. The germline gives CDR1 SEHNR, CDR2 FQNEAQ (reference sequence). The CDR3 has 16 residues. CDR3 sequence: CASSLAGASGGLKLFF. CDR3 DNA sequence: TGTGCCAGCAGCTTAGCAGGGGCCTCCGGGGGTCTAAAGCTGTTTTTT.

This clone was observed a handful of times. This chain uses TRBV19 with TRBJ1-5; D remains unclear. Trimming left V 3 bases short and J 5 bases short, with 8 bases between. The germline CDR1 and CDR2 sequences are LNHDA and SQIVND (reference sequence). This CDR3 has 13 residues. CDR3 residues: CASSISFYQPQHF. The CDR3 DNA follows: TGTGCCAGTAGTATCTCGTTTTATCAGCCCCAGCATTTT.